This record covers a single T cell receptor beta chain. Its target is not known. The record originates from a study of human T cells and chemical hapten exposure. Study-wide results and limits: The immune response of these alopecia patients might not match healthy individuals'. Counts of TCRs above 1 in 1000 frequency stayed unchanged with DPC sensitization. The study found that PT1 expanded TCR counts correlated positively with patch test score.

TCRdb re-derived calls from the RACE reads in MiXCR, one entry per CDR3 protein. The data contain 300,000 to 450,000 distinct CDR3 sequences, 5% to 6.5% of them singletons. CDR3 length equals 14 residues. Germline-derived CDR1 and CDR2 are SSHAT and FNYEAQ (reference sequence). With 3 bases removed from V and 0 bases from J, the gap between germline ends came to 6 bases. This sample's time point: pre-sensitization, week 0. This sample's treatment: therapeutic diphenylcyclopropenone sensitization with weekly scalp DPC. Whole blood, unfractionated, served as the material for total RNA extraction. This sequence originates from a woman aged 45-65 years with alopecia areata. Some clones in this sample may be carry-over from other donors' samples. The chain joins TRBV7-7 to TRBJ2-4; D is ambiguous. The starting material was whole blood, obtained in connection with sensitization to the hapten diphenylcyclopropenone (DPC). DNA for the CDR3: TGTGCCAGCAGCTTGCTGGTAGCCAAAAACATTCAGTACTTC. Protein sequence: CASSLLVAKNIQYF.